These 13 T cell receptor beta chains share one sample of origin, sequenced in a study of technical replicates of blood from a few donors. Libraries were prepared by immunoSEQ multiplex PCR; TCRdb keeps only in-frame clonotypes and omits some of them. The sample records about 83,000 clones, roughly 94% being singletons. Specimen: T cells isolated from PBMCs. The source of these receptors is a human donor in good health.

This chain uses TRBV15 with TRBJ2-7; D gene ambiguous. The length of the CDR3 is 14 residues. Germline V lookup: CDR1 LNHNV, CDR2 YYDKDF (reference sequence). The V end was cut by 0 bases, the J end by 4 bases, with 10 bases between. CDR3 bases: TGTGCCACCAGCAGAGATCAGGCAGCTTACGAGCAGTACTTC. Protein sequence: CATSRDQAAYEQYF. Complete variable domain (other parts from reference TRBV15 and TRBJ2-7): DAMVIQNPRYQVTQFGKPVTLSCSQTLNHNVMYWYQQKSSQAPKLLFHYYDKDFNNEADTPDNFQSRRPNTSFCFLDIRSPGLGDTAMYLCATSRDQAAYEQYFGPGTRLTVT.

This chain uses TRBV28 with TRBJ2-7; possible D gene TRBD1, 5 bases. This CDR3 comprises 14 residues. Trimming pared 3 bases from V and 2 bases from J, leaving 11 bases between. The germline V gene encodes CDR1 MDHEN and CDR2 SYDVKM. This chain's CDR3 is CASSLQGRTYEQYF. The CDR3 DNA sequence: TGTGCCAGCAGTTTGCAGGGTAGGACCTACGAGCAGTACTTC.

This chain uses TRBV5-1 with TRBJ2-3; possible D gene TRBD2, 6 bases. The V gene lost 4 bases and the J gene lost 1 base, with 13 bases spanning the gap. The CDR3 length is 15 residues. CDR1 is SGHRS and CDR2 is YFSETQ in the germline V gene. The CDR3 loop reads CASSRLVEGTDTQYF. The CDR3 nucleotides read TGCGCCAGCAGCAGACTAGTGGAAGGCACAGATACGCAGTATTTT.

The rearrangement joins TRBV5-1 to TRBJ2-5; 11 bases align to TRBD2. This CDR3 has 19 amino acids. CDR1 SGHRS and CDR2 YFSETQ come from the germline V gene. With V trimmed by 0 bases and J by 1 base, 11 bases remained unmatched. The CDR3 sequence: CASSLAMGPSGGSQETQYF. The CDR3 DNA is TGCGCCAGCAGCTTGGCTATGGGACCTAGCGGGGGGTCCCAAGAGACCCAGTACTTC. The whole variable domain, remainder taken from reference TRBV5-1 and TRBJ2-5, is KAGVTQTPRYLIKTRGQQVTLSCSPISGHRSVSWYQQTPGQGLQFLFEYFSETQRNKGNFPGRFSGRQFSNSRSEMNVSTLELGDSALYLCASSLAMGPSGGSQETQYFGPGTRLLVL.

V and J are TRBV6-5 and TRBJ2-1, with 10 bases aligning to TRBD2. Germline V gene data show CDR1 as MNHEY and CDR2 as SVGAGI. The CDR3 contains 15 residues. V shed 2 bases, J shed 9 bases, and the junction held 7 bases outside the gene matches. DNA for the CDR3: TGTGCCAGCAGTTACAGTCTAGCGGGGGCCAGTGAGCAGTTCTTC. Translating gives CASSYSLAGASEQFF.

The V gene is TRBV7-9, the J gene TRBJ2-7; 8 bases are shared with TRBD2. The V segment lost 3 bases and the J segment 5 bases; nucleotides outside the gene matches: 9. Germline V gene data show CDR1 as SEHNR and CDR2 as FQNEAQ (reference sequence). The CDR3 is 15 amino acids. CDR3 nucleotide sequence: TGTGCCAGCAGCTTCGGGTCGGGACTAGAGAACGAGCAGTACTTC. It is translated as CASSFGSGLENEQYF. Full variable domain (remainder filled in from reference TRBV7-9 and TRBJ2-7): DTGVSQNPRHKITKRGQNVTFRCDPISEHNRLYWYRQTLGQGPEFLTYFQNEAQLEKSRLLSDRFSAERPKGSFSTLEIQRTEQGDSAMYLCASSFGSGLENEQYFGPGTRLTVT.

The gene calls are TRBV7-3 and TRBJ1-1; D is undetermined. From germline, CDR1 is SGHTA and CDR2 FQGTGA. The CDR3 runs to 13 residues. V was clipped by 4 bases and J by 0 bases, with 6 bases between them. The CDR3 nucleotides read TGTGCCAGCAGCTACATCGTGAACACTGAAGCTTTCTTT. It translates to CASSYIVNTEAFF.

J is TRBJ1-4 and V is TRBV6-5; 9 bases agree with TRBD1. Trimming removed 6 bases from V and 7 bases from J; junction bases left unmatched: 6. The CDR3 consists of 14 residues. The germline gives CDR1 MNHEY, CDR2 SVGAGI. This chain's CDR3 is CASRPGTGTEKLFF. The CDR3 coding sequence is TGTGCCAGCAGACCCGGGACAGGGACTGAAAAACTGTTTTTT.

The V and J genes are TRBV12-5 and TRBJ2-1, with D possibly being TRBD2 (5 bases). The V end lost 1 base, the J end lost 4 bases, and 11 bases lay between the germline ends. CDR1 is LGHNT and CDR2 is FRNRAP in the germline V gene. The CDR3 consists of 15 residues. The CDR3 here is CASGLGGRGYNEQFF. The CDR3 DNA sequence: TGTGCTAGTGGTTTGGGAGGGAGAGGGTACAATGAGCAGTTCTTC.

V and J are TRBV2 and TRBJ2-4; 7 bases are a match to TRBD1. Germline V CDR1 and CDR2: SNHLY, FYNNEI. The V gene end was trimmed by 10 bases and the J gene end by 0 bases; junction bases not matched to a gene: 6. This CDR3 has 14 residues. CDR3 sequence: CATTQGVAKNIQYF. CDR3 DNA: TGTGCCACCACCCAGGGGGTAGCCAAAAACATTCAGTACTTC.

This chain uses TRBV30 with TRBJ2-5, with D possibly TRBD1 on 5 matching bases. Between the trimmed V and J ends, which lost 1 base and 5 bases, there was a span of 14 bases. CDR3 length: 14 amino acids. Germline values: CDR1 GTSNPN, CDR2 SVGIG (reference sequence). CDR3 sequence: CAWSDGRVWETQYF. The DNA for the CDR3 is TGTGCCTGGAGTGATGGCAGGGTTTGGGAGACCCAGTACTTC. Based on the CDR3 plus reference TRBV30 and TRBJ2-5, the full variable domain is SQTIHQWPATLVQPVGSPLSLECTVEGTSNPNLYWYRQAAGRGLQLLFYSVGIGQISSEVPQNLSASRPQDRQFILSSKKLLLSDSGFYLCAWSDGRVWETQYFGPGTRLLVL.

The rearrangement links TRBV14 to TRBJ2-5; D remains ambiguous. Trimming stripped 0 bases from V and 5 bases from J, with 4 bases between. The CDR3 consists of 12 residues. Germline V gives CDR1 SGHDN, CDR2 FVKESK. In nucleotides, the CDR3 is TGTGCCAGCAGCCAAGACTATGAGACCCAGTACTTC. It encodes CASSQDYETQYF.

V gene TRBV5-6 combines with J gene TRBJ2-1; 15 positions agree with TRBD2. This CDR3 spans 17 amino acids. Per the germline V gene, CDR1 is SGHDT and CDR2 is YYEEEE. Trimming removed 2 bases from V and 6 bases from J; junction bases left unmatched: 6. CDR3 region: CASSLRTSGRGGNEQFF. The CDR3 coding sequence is TGTGCCAGCAGCTTAAGGACTAGCGGGAGGGGGGGCAATGAGCAGTTCTTC. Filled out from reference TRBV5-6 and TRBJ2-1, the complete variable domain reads DAGVTQSPTHLIKTRGQQVTLRCSPKSGHDTVSWYQQALGQGPQFIFQYYEEEERQRGNFPDRFSGHQFPNYSSELNVNALLLGDSALYLCASSLRTSGRGGNEQFFGPGTRLTVL.